The 13 T cell receptor beta chains listed next were all sequenced from one sample in a study of T cell responses to AZD1222 COVID-19 vaccine. Sequenced by immunoSEQ multiplex PCR; TCRdb stores in-frame clones only, minus some. The repertoire has around 120,000 clones, around nine tenths of them found once; the top ten carry about 7.1%. The sequences come from peripheral blood, collected 28 days after the second AZD1222 dose. All receptors come from an adult who received the AZD1222 COVID-19 vaccine.

This clone was counted a few times. This same CDR3 is encoded by further DNA sequences in the sample. CDR3 loop: CASSPGQNTEAFF. For the CDR3, the DNA is TGTGCCAGCTCACCAGGACAGAACACTGAAGCTTTCTTT. The rearrangement uses TRBV18 and TRBJ1-1; D might be TRBD1 (5 bases). There are 13 residues in the CDR3. Looked up from germline, CDR1 is KGHSH and CDR2 is LQKENI. V gave up 2 bases and J gave up 1 base, with 5 bases separating them.

The chain employs TRBV24-1 and TRBJ1-2; D may be TRBD1 (6 bases). Germline loops: CDR1 KGHDR, CDR2 SFDVKD. This CDR3 has 14 residues. Trimming shortened V by 4 bases and J by 2 bases, and 10 bases separated the two germline ends. The CDR3 bases are TGTGCCACCAGTGAAGGGGGTTTCAACTATGGCTACACCTTC. Translating gives CATSEGGFNYGYTF.

CDR3: CASSLGGGATNEKLFF. CDR3 bases: TGTGCCAGCAGCTTAGGTGGAGGCGCAACTAATGAAAAACTGTTTTTT. This rearrangement joins TRBV7-9 to TRBJ1-4; the D is unclear. The CDR3 runs to 16 residues. Trimming removed 1 base at V and 0 bases at J, with 9 bases between. The germline V gene has CDR1 SEHNR and CDR2 FQNEAQ (reference sequence). Together with reference TRBV7-9 and TRBJ1-4, the CDR3 gives the full variable domain: DTGVSQNPRHKITKRGQNVTFRCDPISEHNRLYWYRQTLGQGPEFLTYFQNEAQLEKSRLLSDRFSAERPKGSFSTLEIQRTEQGDSAMYLCASSLGGGATNEKLFFGSGTQLSVL.

V usage is TRBV7-2 and J usage is TRBJ2-7; 10 nucleotides match TRBD2. Looked up from germline, CDR1 is SGHTA and CDR2 is FQGNSA. After removal of 3 bases from V and 7 bases from J, the junction contained 6 bases not matched to a gene. This CDR3 is 14 amino acids long. CDR3 nucleotide sequence: TGTGCCAGCAGCTTCCTAGCGGGAGTGAGGGAGCAGTACTTC. It specifies CASSFLAGVREQYF. The full variable domain, its missing parts supplied by reference TRBV7-2 and TRBJ2-7, is GAGVSQSPSNKVTEKGKDVELRCDPISGHTALYWYRQSLGQGLEFLIYFQGNSAPDKSGLPSDRFSAERTGGSVSTLTIQRTQQEDSAVYLCASSFLAGVREQYFGPGTRLTVT.

The rearrangement links TRBV7-3 to TRBJ2-1; D is possibly TRBD1 or TRBD2 (5 bases each). This CDR3 region has 15 residues. The germline V gene encodes CDR1 SGHTA and CDR2 FQGTGA. Trimming removed 3 bases from V and 0 bases from J, with 9 bases in between. CDR3 region: CASSFRDPSYNEQFF. The CDR3 DNA reads TGTGCCAGCAGCTTCCGGGACCCCTCCTACAATGAGCAGTTCTTC.

The V call is TRBV7-9, the J call TRBJ1-3, with D unclear. With 4 bases removed from V and 0 bases from J, the gap between germline ends came to 7 bases. The CDR3 consists of 14 residues. Germline lookup yields CDR1 SEHNR and CDR2 FQNEAQ (reference sequence). For the CDR3, the DNA is TGTGCCAGCAGCTCCAAGAACTCTGGAAACACCATATATTTT. This codes for CASSSKNSGNTIYF.

The V call is TRBV2, the J call TRBJ2-5; the match to TRBD2 covers 12 bases. The CDR3 totals 15 residues. Germline-derived CDR1 and CDR2 are SNHLY and FYNNEI. Trimming at V came to 4 bases and at J to 5 bases, leaving 5 bases not matched to a gene. The CDR3 bases are TGTGCCAGCAGTGGGACTAGCGGGGAATTGGAGACCCAGTACTTC. Protein product: CASSGTSGELETQYF.

V usage is TRBV27 and J usage is TRBJ2-2, with 9 bases matching TRBD2. CDR3 size: 16 residues. V trimming: 1 base; J trimming: 5 bases; junction bases outside the gene matches: 5. Germline-derived CDR1 and CDR2 are MNHEY and SMNVEV (reference sequence). CDR3 protein: CASSLWASGKTGELFF. CDR3 nucleotide sequence: TGTGCCAGCAGTTTATGGGCTAGCGGGAAGACCGGGGAGCTGTTTTTT.

The chain employs TRBV5-1 and TRBJ2-1; D ambiguous. The germline CDR1 and CDR2 sequences are SGHRS and YFSETQ. Trimming took 4 bases from V and 5 from J, leaving 13 bases between them. CDR3 length: 14 amino acids. The CDR3 nucleotides are TGCGCCAGCAGCGTGGAAAACAGTGACAATGAGCAGTTCTTC. This sequence encodes CASSVENSDNEQFF.

The chain combines TRBV5-3 with TRBJ2-6; D gene unclear. TRBV5-3 belongs to the ORF category, with a function that is uncertain. The ends were cut back, 4 bases at V and 0 bases at J, with 17 bases in the middle. CDR3 length equals 18 residues. CDR3 DNA: TGTGCCAGAAGCCAGACCGCCCCCGGGCGCTCTGGGGCCAACGTCCTGACTTTC. Translating it yields CARSQTAPGRSGANVLTF.

The CDR3 here is CASSLETHLPYEQYF. CDR3 nucleotides: TGTGCCAGCAGCTTGGAAACACACCTTCCCTACGAGCAGTACTTC. The chain has TRBV11-1 and TRBJ2-7; the D is unclear. Germline values: CDR1 SGHAT, CDR2 FQDESV (reference sequence). Deletions cut 3 bases from V and 2 bases from J, with 14 bases between. This CDR3 contains 15 residues.

This chain uses TRBV2 with TRBJ2-7; unclear D gene. The CDR3 spans 14 residues. Trimming shortened V by 6 bases and J by 6 bases, and 18 bases separated the two germline ends. Germline values: CDR1 SNHLY, CDR2 FYNNEI. CDR3 region: CASSPKRTLSEQYF. For the CDR3, the DNA is TGTGCCAGCAGCCCTAAAAGAACCTTAAGCGAGCAGTACTTC.

This clone was detected once. This chain links TRBV7-9 with TRBJ1-6; D is unclear. Trimming pared 1 base from V and 0 bases from J, leaving 7 bases between. Looked up from germline, CDR1 is SEHNR and CDR2 is FQNEAQ (reference sequence). This CDR3 region has 16 residues. Here the CDR3 DNA reads TGTGCCAGCAGCTTAGATCACAACTCCTATAATTCACCCCTCCACTTT. Its translation is CASSLDHNSYNSPLHF.